These 30 T cell receptor beta chains were sequenced from one sample in a study of cytomegalovirus exposure and HLA in healthy donors. Amplification used 60 Vbeta primers and 13 Jbeta primers. Sequenced by immunoSEQ multiplex PCR; TCRdb stores in-frame clones only, minus some. The sample has about 89,000 clones, approximately 76% seen once. The material sequenced was PBMCs. These receptors originate from a male donor in good health and CMV-seronegative.

The V and J genes are TRBV30 and TRBJ1-2; 10 nucleotides match TRBD1. After removal of 4 bases from V and 6 bases from J, the junction contained 2 bases not matched to a gene. This CDR3 comprises 12 residues. Looked up from germline, CDR1 is GTSNPN and CDR2 is SVGIG (reference sequence). This chain's CDR3 is CAWTGTGDGYTF. For the CDR3, the DNA is TGTGCCTGGACCGGGACAGGGGATGGCTACACCTTC.

The gene calls are TRBV7-2 and TRBJ1-6; D may be TRBD1 (5 bases). This CDR3 comprises 15 residues. The germline gives CDR1 SGHTA, CDR2 FQGNSA. V was cut by 0 bases and J by 6 bases, with 9 bases left in between. CDR3 amino acids: CASSLADSRNSPLHF. CDR3 sequence (DNA): TGTGCCAGCAGCTTAGCCGACAGCCGTAATTCACCCCTCCACTTT. Full variable domain (rest looked up from reference TRBV7-2 and TRBJ1-6): GAGVSQSPSNKVTEKGKDVELRCDPISGHTALYWYRQSLGQGLEFLIYFQGNSAPDKSGLPSDRFSAERTGGSVSTLTIQRTQQEDSAVYLCASSLADSRNSPLHFGNGTRLTVT.

This chain uses TRBV6-5 with TRBJ1-2, with 7 bases fitting TRBD1. The CDR3 has 14 amino acids. The germline V gene has CDR1 MNHEY and CDR2 SVGAGI. The J segment lost 4 bases and the V segment lost 6 bases, leaving 8 bases of the junction unmatched. Written as DNA, the CDR3 is TGTGCCAGCAGCGACTGGGCAGGGGGCTATGGCTACACCTTC. Translation: CASSDWAGGYGYTF.

Comments on this clone: Mismatch with germline at one junction end may stem from a read error. The chain uses TRBV5-4 and TRBJ2-5; 7 nucleotides line up with TRBD1. Germline V lookup: CDR1 SGHNT, CDR2 YYREEE (reference sequence). This CDR3 comprises 18 residues. CDR3 loop: CASSQDFYRGSGQETQYF. The DNA of the CDR3 is TGCGCCAGCAGCCAAGATTTCTACAGGGGAAGTGGACAAGAGACCCAGTACTTC.

The chain couples TRBV7-3 to TRBJ2-1; 8 bases align to TRBD2. V lost 5 bases and J lost 7; bases outside the gene matches: 13. Germline V CDR1 and CDR2: SGHTA, FQGTGA. The CDR3 is made up of 16 amino acids. CDR3 DNA sequence: TGTGCCAGCAGCCCCATCGGGGGGGCCCATTTGAATGAGCAGTTCTTC. The encoded protein is CASSPIGGAHLNEQFF. Drawing the rest from reference TRBV7-3 and TRBJ2-1, the complete variable domain is GAGVSQTPSNKVTEKGKYVELRCDPISGHTALYWYRQSLGQGPEFLIYFQGTGAADDSGLPNDRFFAVRPEGSVSTLKIQRTERGDSAVYLCASSPIGGAHLNEQFFGPGTRLTVL.

This sequence joins TRBV27 and TRBJ1-1; D remains unclear. The CDR3 loop spans 13 amino acids. Trimming shortened V by 3 bases and J by 1 base, and 6 bases separated the two germline ends. Germline assignment: CDR1 MNHEY and CDR2 SMNVEV (reference sequence). CDR3 DNA sequence: TGTGCCAGCAGTTTCTCAGAGAACACTGAAGCTTTCTTT. Its protein is CASSFSENTEAFF.

The chain carries TRBV4-3 and TRBJ1-1; D is undetermined. In germline, CDR1 is LGHNA, CDR2 YSLEER. V was pared by 0 bases and J by 0 bases, with 11 bases between. This CDR3 has 16 amino acids. The DNA of the CDR3 is TGCGCCAGCAGCCAAGATGGCAGAACGATGAACACTGAAGCTTTCTTT. Translating it yields CASSQDGRTMNTEAFF.

V gene TRBV7-2 combines with J gene TRBJ1-1, with D perhaps TRBD1 (6 bases). CDR1 is SGHTA and CDR2 is FQGNSA in the germline V gene. This CDR3 is built from 14 residues. V gave up 3 bases and J gave up 0 bases, with 8 bases separating them. The CDR3 region has the DNA TGTGCCAGCAGCTTTGCAGGGGTGAACACTGAAGCTTTCTTT. It translates to CASSFAGVNTEAFF.

V gene TRBV2 combines with J gene TRBJ2-1, with a weak D call TRBD2 (6 bases). Trimming removed 3 bases from V and 1 base from J, with 10 bases in between. CDR1 SNHLY and CDR2 FYNNEI come from the germline V gene. The CDR3 spans 15 residues. The CDR3 DNA reads TGTGCCAGCAGTGAGTCCCGGGGGTCCTACAATGAGCAGTTCTTC. Amino acid sequence: CASSESRGSYNEQFF.

The chain couples TRBV29-1 to TRBJ1-3; 12 bases match TRBD1. The CDR3 runs 15 residues. The J segment lost 4 bases and the V segment lost 3 bases, leaving 4 bases of the junction unmatched. Germline V CDR1 and CDR2: SQVTM, ANQGSEA. CDR3 nucleotide sequence: TGCAGCGTTGAGGGACAGGGGGCGCGGGGAAACACCATATATTTT. Translating it yields CSVEGQGARGNTIYF.

This clone was observed a single time. This rearrangement joins TRBV7-2 to TRBJ2-2, with 9 bases that match TRBD2. Germline V gene data show CDR1 as SGHTA and CDR2 as FQGNSA. V dropped 5 bases and J dropped 1; count of bases not matched to a gene: 2. The CDR3 extends over 15 amino acids. The chain's CDR3 is CASSQAGGNTGELFF. DNA of the CDR3: TGTGCCAGCAGCCAAGCGGGGGGGAACACCGGGGAGCTGTTTTTT.

The V and J genes are TRBV5-1 and TRBJ2-2; 15 nucleotides align to TRBD2. The CDR3 has 19 residues. V lost 1 base, J lost 3 bases, and 7 bases stayed unmatched. Per the germline V gene, CDR1 is SGHRS and CDR2 is YFSETQ. CDR3 loop: CASSLRGLAGGQHTGELFF. CDR3 coding DNA: TGCGCCAGCAGCTTGCGAGGACTAGCGGGGGGGCAACACACCGGGGAGCTGTTTTTT.

The chain carries TRBV5-8 and TRBJ2-1, with 7 bases lining up with TRBD2. The V gene end was trimmed by 0 bases and the J gene end by 9 bases; junction bases not matched to a gene: 9. CDR3 size: 15 residues. Germline V gene data show CDR1 as SGHTS and CDR2 as YDEGEE. The CDR3 sequence is CASSLARGDQSEQFF. The CDR3, as DNA: TGTGCCAGCAGCTTGGCACGGGGGGATCAGAGTGAGCAGTTCTTC.

This clone was seen only once. The chain recombines TRBV27 with TRBJ1-6; D not certain. The CDR3 sequence is 16 residues long. Germline V gene lookup returns CDR1 MNHEY and CDR2 SMNVEV (reference sequence). Trimming removed 1 base at V and 0 bases at J, with 7 bases between. The CDR3 sequence is CASSLYTSSYNSPLHF. Written as DNA, the CDR3 is TGTGCCAGCAGTTTATATACGAGCTCCTATAATTCACCCCTCCACTTT.

The chain couples TRBV6-4 to TRBJ2-6, with 9 bases lining up with TRBD1. Trimming at V came to 4 bases and at J to 3 bases, leaving 4 bases not matched to a gene. Germline assignment: CDR1 MRHNA and CDR2 SNTAGT. This CDR3 has 16 residues. The CDR3 DNA sequence: TGTGCCAGCAGTGTACAGGGGGCCTTTGGGGCCAACGTCCTGACTTTC. It codes for CASSVQGAFGANVLTF.

This sequence joins TRBV7-2 and TRBJ1-2, with 9 nucleotides matching TRBD1. The germline gives CDR1 SGHTA, CDR2 FQGNSA. The length of the CDR3 is 14 residues. The V gene end was trimmed by 5 bases and the J gene end by 4 bases; junction bases not matched to a gene: 5. CDR3 amino acids: CASSPGQGGYGYTF. CDR3 DNA sequence: TGTGCCAGCAGCCCGGGACAGGGAGGCTATGGCTACACCTTC.

This chain links TRBV5-1 with TRBJ1-4; 7 bases map to TRBD1. This CDR3 comprises 15 residues. Germline assignment: CDR1 SGHRS and CDR2 YFSETQ. The J segment lost 4 bases and the V segment lost 4 bases, leaving 7 bases of the junction unmatched. The CDR3: CASSIHAGGNEKLFF. For the CDR3, the DNA is TGCGCCAGCAGCATCCACGCAGGGGGTAATGAAAAACTGTTTTTT.

The chain combines TRBV28 with TRBJ2-5, with 11 nucleotides matching TRBD2. Unmatched junction bases numbered 16, after V lost 6 bases and J lost 7 bases. The CDR3 has 17 amino acids. The germline gives CDR1 MDHEN, CDR2 SYDVKM. CDR3 loop: CASSLPVTSGNQGTQYF. In nucleotides, the CDR3 is TGTGCCAGCAGCCTCCCCGTGACTAGCGGGAATCAGGGGACCCAGTACTTC.

The chain carries TRBV5-1 and TRBJ1-2, with TRBD1 matching over 7 bases. Germline V lookup: CDR1 SGHRS, CDR2 YFSETQ. The trim removed 3 bases at V and 6 bases at J, leaving 2 bases unmatched. This CDR3 is built from 12 residues. CDR3 protein: CASSYDRDGYTF. In nucleotides, the CDR3 is TGCGCCAGCAGCTACGACAGGGATGGCTACACCTTC. Drawing the rest from reference TRBV5-1 and TRBJ1-2, the complete variable domain is KAGVTQTPRYLIKTRGQQVTLSCSPISGHRSVSWYQQTPGQGLQFLFEYFSETQRNKGNFPGRFSGRQFSNSRSEMNVSTLELGDSALYLCASSYDRDGYTFGSGTRLTVV.

The chain recombines TRBV4-3 with TRBJ2-3; the match to TRBD2 covers 7 bases. The V gene's germline CDR1 is LGHNA and CDR2 YSLEER. This CDR3 has 15 residues. J was trimmed by 3 bases and V by 1 base; bases with no gene match: 4. The CDR3 region is CASSQGMGGTDTQYF. In nucleotides, the CDR3 is TGCGCCAGCAGCCAAGGAATGGGGGGGACAGATACGCAGTATTTT.

This clone was seen a few times. The germline gene is not matched at one end of the junction; a read error may be the cause. This chain links TRBV5-1 with TRBJ2-6; 7 bases map to TRBD1. The germline V gene has CDR1 SGHRS and CDR2 YFSETQ. The CDR3 covers 20 residues. The CDR3 protein is CASSLGVTGISISGANGLTF. The CDR3 nucleotides are TGCGCCAGCAGCTTGGGGGTGACAGGGATTAGCATCTCTGGGGCCAACGGCCTGACTTTC.

This chain connects TRBV28 to TRBJ1-5, with 8 positions matching TRBD1. Germline V gene data show CDR1 as MDHEN and CDR2 as SYDVKM. V shed 2 bases, J shed 5 bases, and the junction held 5 bases outside the gene matches. The CDR3 has 15 residues. CDR3 in amino acids: CASSLRDRRYQPQHF. The CDR3 DNA follows: TGTGCCAGCAGTTTACGGGACAGGAGGTATCAGCCCCAGCATTTT. Drawing the rest from reference TRBV28 and TRBJ1-5, the complete variable domain is DVKVTQSSRYLVKRTGEKVFLECVQDMDHENMFWYRQDPGLGLRLIYFSYDVKMKEKGDIPEGYSVSREKKERFSLILESASTNQTSMYLCASSLRDRRYQPQHFGDGTRLSIL.

This rearrangement joins TRBV5-4 to TRBJ1-1, with TRBD1 matching 8 bases. The V segment lost 0 bases and the J segment 5 bases; nucleotides outside the gene matches: 3. CDR1 and CDR2 (germline): SGHNT, YYREEE (reference sequence). The CDR3 runs to 14 residues. CDR3 nucleotides: TGTGCCAGCAGCTTGGGGCAGGGGGCAACTGAAGCTTTCTTT. Amino acids: CASSLGQGATEAFF. Supplemented by reference TRBV5-4 and TRBJ1-1, the full variable domain reads ETGVTQSPTHLIKTRGQQVTLRCSSQSGHNTVSWYQQALGQGPQFIFQYYREEENGRGNFPPRFSGLQFPNYSSELNVNALELDDSALYLCASSLGQGATEAFFGQGTRLTVV.

The rearrangement joins TRBV5-1 to TRBJ2-1, with unresolved D. CDR1 and CDR2 (germline): SGHRS, YFSETQ. This CDR3 spans 14 amino acids. Between the trimmed V and J ends, which lost 0 bases and 8 bases, there was a span of 12 bases. CDR3 loop: CASSLEARIHEQFF. The CDR3 DNA reads as TGCGCCAGCAGCTTGGAGGCTAGGATCCATGAGCAGTTCTTC.

The genes are TRBV5-1 and TRBJ1-2, with 9 bases identical to TRBD1. This CDR3 has 15 amino acids. Trimming at V came to 4 bases and at J to 3 bases, leaving 7 bases not matched to a gene. The germline V gene has CDR1 SGHRS and CDR2 YFSETQ. The CDR3 coding sequence is TGCGCCAGCAGCACATGGGACAGGGAGGACTATGGCTACACCTTC. Translated: CASSTWDREDYGYTF.

In its sample, this clone was seen a few times. This chain connects TRBV6-5 to TRBJ1-1; TRBD1 might be the D (5 bases). Germline V CDR1 and CDR2: MNHEY, SVGAGI. This CDR3 is 15 amino acids long. Trimming pared 1 base from V and 1 base from J, leaving 10 bases between. The CDR3 loop is CASSYLRDRNTEAFF. DNA for the CDR3: TGTGCCAGCAGTTACTTGAGAGACAGGAACACTGAAGCTTTCTTT.

This chain's CDR3 is CASSYSGQARGYTF. CDR3 DNA: TGTGCCAGCAGTTATTCCGGACAGGCACGGGGCTACACCTTC. The rearrangement joins TRBV6-5 to TRBJ1-2, with 7 bases fitting TRBD1. This CDR3 spans 14 amino acids. CDR1 MNHEY and CDR2 SVGAGI come from the germline V gene. The V and J ends lost 3 bases and 8 bases, in that order; junction bases with no gene match: 9.

The V gene is TRBV5-8, the J gene TRBJ2-2, with TRBD1 identical over 8 bases. CDR3 length: 18 residues. Germline-derived CDR1 and CDR2 are SGHTS and YDEGEE. J lost 4 bases, V lost 3 bases, and 14 bases had no gene match. The CDR3 sequence: CASSYRTGRLGGTGELFF. As DNA, the CDR3 is TGTGCCAGCAGCTATCGGACAGGGAGACTTGGGGGCACCGGGGAGCTGTTTTTT. The variable domain in full, completed from reference TRBV5-8 and TRBJ2-2, reads EAGVTQSPTHLIKTRGQQATLRCSPISGHTSVYWYQQALGLGLQFLLWYDEGEERNRGNFPPRFSGRQFPNYSSELNVNALELEDSALYLCASSYRTGRLGGTGELFFGEGSRLTVL.

The J gene is TRBJ1-4, the V gene TRBV7-3, with unresolved D. There are 17 residues in the CDR3. V lost 5 bases to trimming and J lost 0 bases, with 16 bases between them. Germline V gene sequence: CDR1 SGHTA, CDR2 FQGTGA. CDR3 DNA sequence: TGTGCCAGCAGCCTGTATACGACTTCAGCAACTAATGAAAAACTGTTTTTT. Translating gives CASSLYTTSATNEKLFF.

The sample holds one count of this clone. This chain joins TRBV11-2 and TRBJ1-1, with D uncertain. The germline V gene encodes CDR1 SGHAT and CDR2 FQNNGV. V was cut by 2 bases and J by 2 bases, with 9 bases left in between. This CDR3 has 14 amino acids. The CDR3, as DNA: TGTGCCAGCAGCTTAACAGCTTCTAACACTGAAGCTTTCTTT. Amino acids: CASSLTASNTEAFF.